This T cell receptor beta chain was retrieved from a study of blood T cell repertoires in COVID-19. About the study: Some COVID-19 samples were acute and others convalescent; all came from the United States, Italy and Spain. T cells, B-cell-depleted T cells, or PBMCs provided the cDNA or gDNA that served as material.

In the case of this clone: Other DNA sequences in this sample translate to the same CDR3.

The CDR3 consists of 15 residues. V was clipped by 1 base and J by 0 bases, with 8 bases between them. The germline V gene encodes CDR1 LNHDA and CDR2 SQIVND (reference sequence). Study processing details: The assay estimated nucleated cells by amplifying reference gene primers. TCRdb's table, derived via immunoSEQ multiplex PCR, lists solely in-frame clones and lacks some. That table gives V, J and clone size, and the DNA gave D and trimming. The data show some 210,000 clones, about nine tenths seen once. This TCR derives from a man in his 60s who had recovered from COVID-19. This sequence joins TRBV19 and TRBJ2-3; D is possibly TRBD1 (5 bases). The sample taken for sequencing was peripheral blood. The CDR3 is CASSIGGGSTDTQYF. CDR3 DNA: TGTGCCAGTAGTATAGGGGGCGGAAGCACAGATACGCAGTATTTT.